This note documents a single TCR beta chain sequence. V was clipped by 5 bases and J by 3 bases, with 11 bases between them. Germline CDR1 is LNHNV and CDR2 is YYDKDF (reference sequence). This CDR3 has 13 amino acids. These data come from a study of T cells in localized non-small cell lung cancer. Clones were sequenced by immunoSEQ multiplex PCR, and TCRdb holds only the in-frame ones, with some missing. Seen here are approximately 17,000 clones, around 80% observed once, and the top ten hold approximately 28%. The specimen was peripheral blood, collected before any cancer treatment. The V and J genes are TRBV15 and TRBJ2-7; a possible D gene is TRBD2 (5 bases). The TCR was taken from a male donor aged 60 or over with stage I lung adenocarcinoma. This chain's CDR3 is CATSRGLVYEQYF. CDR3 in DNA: TGTGCCACCAGCCGCGGACTGGTCTACGAGCAGTACTTC.